The TCR beta chain under discussion was sequenced for a study of T cell changes during pregnancy in multiple sclerosis. The table came from immunoSEQ multiplex PCR; TCRdb's copy has only in-frame clones and leaves some out. Among about 110,000 clones listed, about 90% were seen once. Trimming removed 4 bases at V and 0 bases at J, with 20 bases between. The CDR3 runs to 19 residues. The germline V gene has CDR1 SGHDT and CDR2 YYEEEE. The source was peripheral blood, collected before pregnancy. The J gene is TRBJ2-6, the V gene TRBV5-6; no reliable D call. This TCR was sampled from a female donor with multiple sclerosis, enrolled in a pregnancy study. The DNA of the CDR3 is TGTGCCAGCAGCCCCTTGTTTAGATATTCGTTCTCTGGGGCCAACGTCCTGACTTTC. Translated: CASSPLFRYSFSGANVLTF.